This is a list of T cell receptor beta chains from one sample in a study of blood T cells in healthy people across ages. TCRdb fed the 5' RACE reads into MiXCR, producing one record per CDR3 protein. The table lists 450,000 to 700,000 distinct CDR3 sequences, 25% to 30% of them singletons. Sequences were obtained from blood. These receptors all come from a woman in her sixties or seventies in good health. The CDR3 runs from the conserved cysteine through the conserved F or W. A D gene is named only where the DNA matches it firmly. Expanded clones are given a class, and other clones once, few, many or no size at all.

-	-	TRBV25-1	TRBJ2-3	CASSEATFPDTQYF	TGTGCCAGCAGTGAAGCCACCTTCCCAGATACGCAGTATTTT
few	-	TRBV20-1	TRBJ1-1	CSARSRNTEAFF	TGCAGTGCCCGATCGCGGAACACTGAAGCTTTCTTT
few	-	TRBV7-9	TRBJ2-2	CASSPTSYSNTGELFF	TGTGCCAGCAGCCCCACGAGCTACTCGAACACCGGGGAGCTGTTTTTT
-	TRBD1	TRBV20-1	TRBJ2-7	CSARGTGALGEQYF	TGCAGTGCTAGAGGGACAGGGGCACTAGGTGAGCAGTACTTC
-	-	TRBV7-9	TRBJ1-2	CASSPQEWGYTF	TGTGCCAGCAGCCCACAGGAATGGGGCTACACCTTC
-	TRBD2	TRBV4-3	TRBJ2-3	CASSQEASGGGDTQYF	TGCGCCAGCAGCCAAGAGGCTAGCGGGGGGGGAGATACGCAGTATTTT
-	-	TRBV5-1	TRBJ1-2	CASSPKTTTGTVTF	TGCGCCAGCAGCCCAAAAACGACAACAGGGACCGTCACCTTC
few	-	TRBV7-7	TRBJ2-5	CASSPAGNPGTQYF	TGTGCCAGCAGCCCCGCCGGGAACCCCGGGACCCAGTACTTC
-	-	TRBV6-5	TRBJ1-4	CASSYSQIATNEKLFF	TGTGCCAGCAGTTACTCACAGATTGCAACTAATGAAAAACTGTTTTTT
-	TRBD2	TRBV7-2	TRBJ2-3	CASSQTSADTQYF	TGTGCCAGCAGCCAAACTAGCGCAGATACGCAGTATTTT
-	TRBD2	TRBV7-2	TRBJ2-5	CASSPGPSGGAMQETQYF	TGTGCCAGCAGCCCCGGTCCTAGCGGGGGGGCCATGCAAGAGACCCAGTACTTC
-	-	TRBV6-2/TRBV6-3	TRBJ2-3	CASSYVQAFTDTQYF	TGTGCCAGCAGTTACGTTCAGGCATTCACAGATACGCAGTATTTT
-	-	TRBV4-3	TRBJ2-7	CASSQDWGSGPIYEQYF	TGCGCCAGCAGCCAAGATTGGGGGTCGGGGCCTATCTACGAGCAGTACTTC
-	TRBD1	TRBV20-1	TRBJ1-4	CSARDRGSATNEKLFF	TGCAGTGCTAGGGACAGGGGATCTGCAACTAATGAAAAACTGTTTTTT
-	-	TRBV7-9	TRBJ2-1	CASSFWGRPFYEQFF	TGTGCCAGCAGTTTTTGGGGGAGGCCCTTTTATGAGCAGTTCTTC
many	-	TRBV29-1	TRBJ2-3	CSVQNTYTDTQYF	TGCAGCGTACAAAACACCTACACAGATACGCAGTATTTT
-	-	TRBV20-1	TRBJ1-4	CSAPWRGGATNEKLFF	TGCAGTGCTCCCTGGCGGGGGGGGGCAACTAATGAAAAACTGTTTTTT
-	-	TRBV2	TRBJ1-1	CASSEMNTEAFF	TGTGCCAGCAGTGAAATGAACACTGAAGCTTTCTTT
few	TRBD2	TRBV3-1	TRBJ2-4	CASSPSQRGANLAKNIQYF	TGTGCCAGCAGCCCTTCTCAGCGGGGGGCGAACCTAGCCAAAAACATTCAGTACTTC
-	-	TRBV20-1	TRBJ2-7	CSAHENPYEQYF	TGCAGTGCTCACGAGAACCCCTACGAGCAGTACTTC
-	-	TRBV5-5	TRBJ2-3	CASSLDFRADTQYF	TGTGCCAGCAGCTTAGATTTTCGCGCAGATACGCAGTATTTT
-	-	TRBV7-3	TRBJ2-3	CASSLSGMADTQYF	TGTGCCAGCAGCCTTTCAGGGATGGCAGATACGCAGTATTTT
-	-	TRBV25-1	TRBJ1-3	CASSDGKGGNTIYF	TGTGCCAGCAGTGACGGGAAGGGAGGAAACACCATATATTTT
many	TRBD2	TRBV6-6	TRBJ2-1	CASRSLAGGYNEQFF	TGTGCCAGCAGATCGCTCGCGGGGGGTTACAATGAGCAGTTCTTC
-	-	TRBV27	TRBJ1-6	CASSLRGQRYSYNSPLHF	TGTGCCAGCAGTTTGAGGGGACAAAGGTACTCCTATAATTCACCCCTCCACTTT
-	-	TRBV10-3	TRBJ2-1	CAISEGPPNEQFF	TGTGCCATCAGTGAAGGCCCCCCCAATGAGCAGTTCTTC
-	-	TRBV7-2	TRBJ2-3	CASSLAGLSADTQYF	TGTGCCAGCAGCTTGGCAGGGCTTTCGGCAGATACGCAGTATTTT
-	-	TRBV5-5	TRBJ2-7	CASSLVMATSSYEQYF	TGTGCCAGCAGCTTGGTTATGGCTACGAGCTCCTACGAGCAGTACTTC
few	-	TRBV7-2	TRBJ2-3	CAGSLAGHSSTDTQYF	TGTGCCGGCAGCTTAGCAGGTCACAGTAGCACAGATACGCAGTATTTT
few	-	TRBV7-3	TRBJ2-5	CASSSRVVGASFMETQYF	TGTGCCAGCAGCTCTCGGGTGGTGGGGGCTTCTTTTATGGAGACCCAGTACTTC
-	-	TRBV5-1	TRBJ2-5	CASSLWMVTGTSETQYF	TGCGCCAGCAGCTTGTGGATGGTTACGGGGACGTCAGAGACCCAGTACTTC
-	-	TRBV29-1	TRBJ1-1	CSVLPGVLMNTEAFF	TGCAGCGTTCTCCCGGGGGTCCTTATGAACACTGAAGCTTTCTTT
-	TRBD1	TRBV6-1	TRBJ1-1	CASSGQPTNTEAFF	TGTGCCAGCTCGGGACAGCCAACGAACACTGAAGCTTTCTTT
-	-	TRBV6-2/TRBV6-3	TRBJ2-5	CASRDHGQETQYF	TGTGCCAGCAGAGACCATGGGCAAGAGACCCAGTACTTC
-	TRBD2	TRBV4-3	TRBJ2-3	CASSQVFSSGTDTQYF	TGCGCCAGCAGCCAAGTCTTCTCTAGCGGAACAGATACGCAGTATTTT